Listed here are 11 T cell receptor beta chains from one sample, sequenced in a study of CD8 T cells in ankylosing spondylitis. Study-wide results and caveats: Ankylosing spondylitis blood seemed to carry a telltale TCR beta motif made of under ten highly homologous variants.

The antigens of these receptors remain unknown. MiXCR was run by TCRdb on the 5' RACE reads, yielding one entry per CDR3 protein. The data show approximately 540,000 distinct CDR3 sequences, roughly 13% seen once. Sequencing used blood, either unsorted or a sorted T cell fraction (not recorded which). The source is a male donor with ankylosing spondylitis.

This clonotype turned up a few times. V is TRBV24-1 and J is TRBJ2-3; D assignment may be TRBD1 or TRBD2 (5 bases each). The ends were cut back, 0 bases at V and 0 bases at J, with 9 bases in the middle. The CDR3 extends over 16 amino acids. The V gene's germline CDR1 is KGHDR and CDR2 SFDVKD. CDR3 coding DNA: TGTGCCACCAGTGATTTGCGTGGGGGTAGCACAGATACGCAGTATTTT. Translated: CATSDLRGGSTDTQYF.

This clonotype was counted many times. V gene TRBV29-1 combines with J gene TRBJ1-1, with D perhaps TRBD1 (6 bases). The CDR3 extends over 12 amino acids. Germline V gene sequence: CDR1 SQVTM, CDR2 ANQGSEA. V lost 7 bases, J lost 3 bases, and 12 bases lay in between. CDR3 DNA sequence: TGCAGCGCTGGTGGGGGCGACACTGAAGCTTTCTTT. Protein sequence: CSAGGGDTEAFF. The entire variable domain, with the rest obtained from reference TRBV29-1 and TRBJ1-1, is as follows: SAVISQKPSRDICQRGTSLTIQCQVDSQVTMMFWYRQQPGQSLTLIATANQGSEATYESGFVIDKFPISRPNLTFSTLTVSNMSPEDSSIYLCSAGGGDTEAFFGQGTRLTVV.

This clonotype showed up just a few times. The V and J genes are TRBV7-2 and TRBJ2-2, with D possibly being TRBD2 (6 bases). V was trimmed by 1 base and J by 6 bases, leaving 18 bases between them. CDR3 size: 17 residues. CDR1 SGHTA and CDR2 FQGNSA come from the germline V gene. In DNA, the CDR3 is TGTGCCAGCAGCTTAGTGTCAAGCGGGCGGGGCGCCGGGGAGCTGTTTTTT. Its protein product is CASSLVSSGRGAGELFF. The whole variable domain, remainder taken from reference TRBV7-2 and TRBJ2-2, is GAGVSQSPSNKVTEKGKDVELRCDPISGHTALYWYRQSLGQGLEFLIYFQGNSAPDKSGLPSDRFSAERTGGSVSTLTIQRTQQEDSAVYLCASSLVSSGRGAGELFFGEGSRLTVL.

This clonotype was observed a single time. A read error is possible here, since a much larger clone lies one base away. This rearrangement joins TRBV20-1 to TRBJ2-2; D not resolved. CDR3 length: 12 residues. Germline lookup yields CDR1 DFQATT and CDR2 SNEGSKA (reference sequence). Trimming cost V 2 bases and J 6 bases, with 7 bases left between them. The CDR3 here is CSARQAPGELFF. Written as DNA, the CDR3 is TGCAGTGCTAGACAGGCGCCCGGGGAGCTGTTTTTT.

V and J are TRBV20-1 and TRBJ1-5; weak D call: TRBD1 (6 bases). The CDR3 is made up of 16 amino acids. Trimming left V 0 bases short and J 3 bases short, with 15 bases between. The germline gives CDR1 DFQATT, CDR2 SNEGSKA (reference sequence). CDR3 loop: CSARDRGRGPNQPQHF. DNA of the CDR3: TGCAGTGCTAGAGATCGGGGCAGGGGTCCCAATCAGCCCCAGCATTTT.

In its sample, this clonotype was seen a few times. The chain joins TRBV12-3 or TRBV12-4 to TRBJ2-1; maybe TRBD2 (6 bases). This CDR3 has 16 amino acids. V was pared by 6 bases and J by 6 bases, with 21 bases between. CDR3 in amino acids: CASSQIGGEGRNEQFF. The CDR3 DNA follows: TGTGCCAGCAGCCAAATCGGAGGGGAAGGACGCAATGAGCAGTTCTTC.

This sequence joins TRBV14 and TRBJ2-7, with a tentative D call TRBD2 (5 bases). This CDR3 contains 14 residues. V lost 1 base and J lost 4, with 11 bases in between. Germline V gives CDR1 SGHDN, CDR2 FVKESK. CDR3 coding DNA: TGTGCCAGCAGCCAAGCCCCTAGCATTTACGAGCAGTACTTC. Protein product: CASSQAPSIYEQYF.

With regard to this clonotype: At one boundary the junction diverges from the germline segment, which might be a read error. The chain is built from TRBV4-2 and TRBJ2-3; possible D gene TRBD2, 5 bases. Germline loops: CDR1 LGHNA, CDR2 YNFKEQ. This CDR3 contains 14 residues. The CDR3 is CASSQEASRDTQYF. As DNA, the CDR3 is TGTGCCAGCAGCCAGGAGGCTAGCAGAGATACGCAGTATTTT.

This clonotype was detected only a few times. CDR3 coding DNA: TGTGCCAGCAGCCCCCAGCAAGGACAGGGGTTGAAGTACTTC. Amino acids: CASSPQQGQGLKYF. The chain recombines TRBV3-1 with TRBJ2-4; 9 positions agree with TRBD1. The V gene end was trimmed by 4 bases and the J gene end by 14 bases; junction bases not matched to a gene: 12. CDR3 length: 14 residues. Germline V CDR1 and CDR2: LGHDT, YNNKEL (reference sequence).

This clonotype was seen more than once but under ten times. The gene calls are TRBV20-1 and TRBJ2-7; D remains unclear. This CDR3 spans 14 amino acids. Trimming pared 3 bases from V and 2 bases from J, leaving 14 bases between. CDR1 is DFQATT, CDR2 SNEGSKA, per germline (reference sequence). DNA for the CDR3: TGCAGTGCTAGCTACCTCCTTGCGGCCTACGAGCAGTACTTC. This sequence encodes CSASYLLAAYEQYF.

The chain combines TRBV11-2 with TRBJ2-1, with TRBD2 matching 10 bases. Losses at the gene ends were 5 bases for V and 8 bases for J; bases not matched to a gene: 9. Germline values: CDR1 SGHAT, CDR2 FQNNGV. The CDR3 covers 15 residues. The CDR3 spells CASSTSSGSEYEQFF. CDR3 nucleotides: TGTGCCAGCAGCACCTCTAGCGGGAGTGAGTATGAGCAGTTCTTC.